This T cell receptor beta chain is drawn from a study of monozygotic twins with inflammatory bowel disease. Findings and caveats of the study: Distinct T cell subtypes could not be told apart. Twin pairs that were concordant did not differ from discordant pairs in repertoire similarity, possibly from limited power.

Making cDNA involved eight separate reactions per sample. Template switching incorporated UMIs with a 6-nucleotide sample barcode. Reprocessing the 5' RACE reads, TCRdb reports a single entry for every CDR3 protein and omits DNA. Its table records around 210,000 distinct CDR3 sequences. About this clonotype: Its antigen is unknown.

CDR3 size: 15 residues. Per the germline V gene, CDR1 is SGHRS and CDR2 is YFSETQ. The rearrangement links TRBV5-1 to TRBJ2-5; TCRdb reports TRBD1, a call that lacks DNA to check it against. Sample: blood. The TCR comes from a human donor with ulcerative colitis or Crohn's disease, or a healthy co-twin of an affected twin (not recorded which). CDR3 sequence reads: CASSSTGGLQETEYF.